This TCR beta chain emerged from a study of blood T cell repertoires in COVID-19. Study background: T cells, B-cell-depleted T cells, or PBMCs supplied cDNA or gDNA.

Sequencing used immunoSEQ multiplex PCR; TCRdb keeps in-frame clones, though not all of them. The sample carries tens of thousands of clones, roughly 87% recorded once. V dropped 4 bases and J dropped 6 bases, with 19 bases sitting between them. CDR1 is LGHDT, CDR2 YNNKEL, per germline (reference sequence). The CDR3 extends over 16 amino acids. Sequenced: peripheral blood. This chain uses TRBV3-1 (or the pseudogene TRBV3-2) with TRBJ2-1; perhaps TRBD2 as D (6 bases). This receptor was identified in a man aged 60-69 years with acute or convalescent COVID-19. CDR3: CASSRPGTDSPNEQFF. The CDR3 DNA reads TGTGCCAGCAGCCGTCCCGGGACTGATAGCCCCAATGAGCAGTTCTTC.